This record looks at one T cell receptor (beta chain) sequence and its context. The antigen remains unidentified. This record belongs to a study of response to subunit inactivated influenza vaccine. This CDR3 comprises 15 residues. The V and J ends lost 1 base and 4 bases respectively, with 13 bases between them. CDR1 and CDR2 from the germline V gene are SGHTA and FQGNSA. Study conclusions and caveats: Each seasonal influenza vaccination recruits few new T cells, the authors suggested.

TCRdb used MiXCR to reprocess the RT-PCR reads, holding one entry per CDR3 protein. This table holds roughly 650,000 distinct CDR3 sequences, roughly 15% found once. The sequence was collected from a man aged 50-59 years who received an inactivated influenza vaccine. The sequencing here drew on PBMCs from blood, taken around 14 days before vaccination. This chain joins TRBV7-2 and TRBJ2-5; D is undetermined. CDR3 protein: CASSLVQSTGETQYF. The DNA of the CDR3 is TGTGCCAGCAGCTTAGTTCAGTCGACGGGAGAGACCCAGTACTTC.